The 9 T cell receptor beta chains below were found in one sample sequenced in a study of T cells in localized non-small cell lung cancer (TCRdb year 2020). Receptors were amplified or captured by the immunoSEQ multiplex PCR assay. Entries here come from immuneACCESS through TCRdb and include only in-frame sequences with V and J called. Some clones fail to appear in such tables; in the studies checked, an unresolved V gene covers under half of the shortfall, and the cause of the remainder is unknown. This sample is represented by fewer than 90,000 clones; roughly 75% of them were singletons. The ten largest account for about 19% of the sample. The sequencing used PBMCs, collected before any cancer treatment. These receptors all stem from a man aged 35 to 70 with stage II squamous cell lung carcinoma.

This chain uses TRBV7-6 with TRBJ2-6, with a possible D match to TRBD1 (5 bases). V shed 0 bases and J shed 0 bases, with 9 bases lying between them. Looked up from germline, CDR1 is SGHVS and CDR2 is FNYEAQ. The CDR3 loop spans 17 amino acids. CDR3 amino acids: CASSLAGAVSGANVLTF. CDR3 nucleotide sequence: TGTGCCAGCAGCTTAGCAGGGGCCGTCTCTGGGGCCAACGTCCTGACTTTC. The complete variable domain, with remaining parts taken from reference TRBV7-6 and TRBJ2-6, reads GAGVSQSPRYKVTKRGQDVALRCDPISGHVSLYWYRQALGQGPEFLTYFNYEAQQDKSGLPNDRFSAERPEGSISTLTIQRTEQRDSAMYRCASSLAGAVSGANVLTFGAGSRLTVL.

The CDR3 DNA follows: TGTGCCTGGGACTCCATGGACAGCTCCTACGAGCAGTACTTC. It encodes CAWDSMDSSYEQYF. The J gene is TRBJ2-7, the V gene TRBV30; the D gene is possibly TRBD1 (6 bases). Trimming removed 5 bases at V and 0 bases at J, with 14 bases between. The CDR3 loop spans 14 amino acids. Germline CDR1 and CDR2: GTSNPN and SVGIG (reference sequence).

This chain links TRBV6-5 with TRBJ1-1; the D is unclear. V was clipped by 4 bases and J by 0 bases, with 12 bases between them. CDR3 length: 15 amino acids. The germline V gene encodes CDR1 MNHEY and CDR2 SVGAGI. Written as DNA, the CDR3 is TGTGCCAGCAGTTTCCCCCCATCCTTGAACACTGAAGCTTTCTTT. It translates to CASSFPPSLNTEAFF.

There are a few counts of this clone. The rearrangement uses TRBV4-1 and TRBJ2-3; D not resolved. This CDR3 has 15 residues. From germline, CDR1 is MGHRA and CDR2 YSYEKL. V was shortened by 0 bases and J by 6 bases, with 13 bases between the two germline ends. The CDR3 loop is CASSQDSVFGDTQYF. DNA of the CDR3: TGCGCCAGCAGCCAAGATTCCGTCTTCGGGGATACGCAGTATTTT.

The gene calls are TRBV15 and TRBJ1-3; weak D call: TRBD1 (5 bases). Germline CDR1 and CDR2: LNHNV and YYDKDF (reference sequence). The CDR3 is made up of 18 amino acids. Trimming removed 5 bases at V and 0 bases at J, with 20 bases between. CDR3 coding DNA: TGTGCCACCAGCTCGGGGGACCGCCCGAATAACTCTGGAAACACCATATATTTT. It codes for CATSSGDRPNNSGNTIYF. The full variable domain, completed using reference TRBV15 and TRBJ1-3, is DAMVIQNPRYQVTQFGKPVTLSCSQTLNHNVMYWYQQKSSQAPKLLFHYYDKDFNNEADTPDNFQSRRPNTSFCFLDIRSPGLGDTAMYLCATSSGDRPNNSGNTIYFGEGSWLTVV.

The rearrangement uses TRBV4-2 and TRBJ2-1, with TRBD2 matching over 8 bases. Losses at the gene ends were 1 base for V and 3 bases for J; bases not matched to a gene: 2. CDR1 is LGHNA, CDR2 YNFKEQ, per germline. The CDR3 contains 15 residues. The CDR3 DNA follows: TGTGCCAGCAGCCAAGGCGGGGGGTACTACAATGAGCAGTTCTTC. Protein sequence: CASSQGGGYYNEQFF.

This chain connects TRBV6-1 to TRBJ2-1; D unclear. The germline CDR1 and CDR2 sequences are MNHNS and SASEGT. The CDR3 has 14 residues. The V end was cut by 8 bases, the J end by 7 bases, with 18 bases between. For the CDR3, the DNA is TGTGCCAGCCGGCCGATCCTATCCGATAATGAGCAGTTCTTC. Its translation is CASRPILSDNEQFF.

There are a few counts of this clone. This chain connects TRBV5-4 to TRBJ1-2, with unresolved D. The V end lost 4 bases, the J end lost 4 bases, and 14 bases lay between the germline ends. The germline V gene encodes CDR1 SGHNT and CDR2 YYREEE (reference sequence). The CDR3 covers 14 residues. CDR3 loop: CASSRVTEGYGYTF. In nucleotides, the CDR3 is TGTGCCAGCAGCCGGGTGACTGAGGGCTATGGCTACACCTTC.

This clone was seen a single time. The chain employs TRBV19 and TRBJ2-7; D is possibly TRBD1 (5 bases). The CDR3 contains 14 residues. The V end was cut by 3 bases, the J end by 3 bases, with 12 bases between. The germline V gene encodes CDR1 LNHDA and CDR2 SQIVND (reference sequence). In DNA, the CDR3 is TGTGCCAGTAGTATGGGCAGGGATGTCTACGAGCAGTACTTC. Encoded protein: CASSMGRDVYEQYF.